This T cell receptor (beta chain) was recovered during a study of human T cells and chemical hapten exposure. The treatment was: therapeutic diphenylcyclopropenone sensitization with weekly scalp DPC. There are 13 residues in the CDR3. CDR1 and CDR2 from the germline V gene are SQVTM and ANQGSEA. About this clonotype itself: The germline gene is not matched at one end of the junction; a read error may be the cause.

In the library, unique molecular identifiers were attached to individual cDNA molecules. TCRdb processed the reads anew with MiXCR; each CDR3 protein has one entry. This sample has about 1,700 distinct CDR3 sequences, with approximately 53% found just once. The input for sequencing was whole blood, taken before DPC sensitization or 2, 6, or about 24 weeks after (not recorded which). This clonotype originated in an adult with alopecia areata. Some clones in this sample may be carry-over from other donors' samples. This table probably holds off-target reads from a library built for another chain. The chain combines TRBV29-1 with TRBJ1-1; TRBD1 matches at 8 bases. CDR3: CSVETGAYTEAFF. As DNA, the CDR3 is TGTAGCGTTGAGACAGGGGCGTACACTGAAGCTTTCTTT.